A selection of T cell receptor beta chains follows, all from one sample in a study of post-analysis software for immune sequencing data. TCRdb reprocessed the PCR reads via MiXCR and lists one record per CDR3 protein. The sample records around 700,000 distinct CDR3 sequences, more than 50% being singletons. The source material was blood. These receptors were taken from a girl aged 2-10 years with multiple sclerosis. Each CDR3 is given with its conserved first and last residue. D genes are given only for firm matches. Some rows mark clone size as missing; the rest say once, few, many or name a class of expanded clone.

D	length	J	size	V	DNA	CDR3
.	15	TRBJ2-2	.	TRBV20-1	TGCAGTGCTAGAGATGCGGACCCTAACACCGGGGAGCTGTTTTTT	CSARDADPNTGELFF
TRBD2	16	TRBJ2-5	few	TRBV20-1	TGCAGTGCTAGGCGCCAGCGGGGGAGCCTTGGGGAGACCCAGTACTTC	CSARRQRGSLGETQYF
.	13	TRBJ2-3	few	TRBV5-1	TGCGCCAGCAGGCCGGCTAGCACAGATACGCAGTATTTT	CASRPASTDTQYF
TRBD2	14	TRBJ2-1	once	TRBV12-3/TRBV12-4	TGTGCCAGCAGCAGCCTGACTAGCGGGAATGAGCAGTTCTTC	CASSSLTSGNEQFF
.	12	TRBJ2-7	.	TRBV29-1	TGCAGCGTTGGGGCGCTTCCCTACGAGCAGTACTTC	CSVGALPYEQYF
.	13	TRBJ2-5	few	TRBV4-2	TGTGCCAGCAGCTCCATGGACCAAGAGACCCAGTACTTC	CASSSMDQETQYF
TRBD1	15	TRBJ1-4	few	TRBV29-1	TGCAGCGTTGAAGGGGCCGGGACAGGGGGAGAAAAACTGTTTTTT	CSVEGAGTGGEKLFF
.	12	TRBJ2-3	.	TRBV5-1	TGCGCCAGCAGCCGCCCCTTAGATACGCAGTATTTT	CASSRPLDTQYF
.	12	TRBJ1-2	.	TRBV6-4	TGTGCCAGCAGTGACGCCGCAGGCGGCTACACCTTC	CASSDAAGGYTF
TRBD1	14	TRBJ2-7	.	TRBV7-9	TGTGCCAGCAGCCACGGACAGGGGTATGACGAGCAGTACTTC	CASSHGQGYDEQYF
TRBD2	17	TRBJ2-3	.	TRBV5-1	TGCGCCAGCAGCTTCGATGGACTAGCGGGAGTCCCAGATACGCAGTATTTT	CASSFDGLAGVPDTQYF
TRBD2	15	TRBJ2-4	.	TRBV20-1	TGCAGTGCTAGTGGGGGGGACTTTCCCAAAAACATTCAGTACTTC	CSASGGDFPKNIQYF
TRBD2	14	TRBJ2-7	.	TRBV10-3	TGTGCCGCTCGAGCGGGAGTTTGGTCCTACGAGCAGTACTTC	CAARAGVWSYEQYF
.	16	TRBJ2-1	.	TRBV10-3	TGTGCCATCAGTGAGTCCCCCGAGAGCTCCTACAATGAGCAGTTCTTC	CAISESPESSYNEQFF
TRBD2	18	TRBJ2-1	.	TRBV7-3	TGTACCAGCAGCTTATCAGCTAGCGGGAGGGCCTCCTACAATGAGCAGTTCTTC	CTSSLSASGRASYNEQFF
TRBD2	17	TRBJ2-1	.	TRBV7-2	TGTGCCAGCAGGCGAACCTTACCGGGGGGAACGCTAGATGAGCAGTTCTTC	CASRRTLPGGTLDEQFF
.	15	TRBJ2-7	.	TRBV5-6	TGTGCCAGCAGCTCCCCTGCAGGGCTGTACTACGAGCAGTACTTC	CASSSPAGLYYEQYF
.	14	TRBJ2-1	.	TRBV7-9	TGTGCCAGCAGCTCGACCCCGGAGGTAGATGAGCAGTTCTTC	CASSSTPEVDEQFF
TRBD2	16	TRBJ2-1	.	TRBV7-3	TGTGCCAGCAGCCCGGTAGCGGGAGTCTCATACAATGAGCAGTTCTTC	CASSPVAGVSYNEQFF
TRBD1	16	TRBJ2-1	few	TRBV6-6	TGTGCCAGCAGTTGGTCTGCGGGACAGGGGGCGAATGAGCAGTTCTTC	CASSWSAGQGANEQFF
.	15	TRBJ2-2	.	TRBV7-2	TGTGCCAGCAGATCCCTTTCAGCTAACACCGGGGAGCTGTTTTTT	CASRSLSANTGELFF
TRBD2	16	TRBJ2-3	.	TRBV7-2	TGTGCCAGCAGCTTTGGACTAGCGGGAGTTGTCGTGATGCAGTATTTT	CASSFGLAGVVVMQYF
TRBD1	15	TRBJ2-5	.	TRBV7-3	TGTGCCAGCAGCTTAGGGATAGGGGGCCCCGAGACCCAGTACTTC	CASSLGIGGPETQYF
.	19	TRBJ2-6	few	TRBV5-1	TGCGCCAGCAGCCTGCGAAGTCCTCAGGCCCCCTCTGGGGCCAACGTCCTGACTTTC	CASSLRSPQAPSGANVLTF
TRBD1	16	TRBJ2-7	.	TRBV27	TGTGCCAGCAGTCGCAAAGGACAGGGGGCACCCTACGAGCAGTACTTC	CASSRKGQGAPYEQYF
.	14	TRBJ2-7	.	TRBV2	TGTGCCAGCAGTGAGGTGGCAGTCTCCTACGAGCAGTACTTC	CASSEVAVSYEQYF
.	11	TRBJ2-2	.	TRBV7-9	TGTGCCAGCAGCTTAGCGGCGGAGCTGTTTTTT	CASSLAAELFF
.	13	TRBJ2-7	.	TRBV20-1	TGCAGTGCTTATAAGGGGCCTATCTACGAGCAGTACTTC	CSAYKGPIYEQYF
TRBD2	16	TRBJ2-3	.	TRBV3-1	TGTGCCAGCACCCTCTATGGAGCGGGGGGGCCAGATACGCAGTATTTT	CASTLYGAGGPDTQYF
TRBD2	16	TRBJ2-1	.	TRBV5-1	TGCGCCAGCAGCTTGGGGACGGGGGGGCCAGTTAATGAGCAGTTCTTC	CASSLGTGGPVNEQFF
TRBD1	14	TRBJ2-3	.	TRBV20-1	TGCAGTGGGGCCGGGACAGGGGTGGCAGATACGCAGTATTTT	CSGAGTGVADTQYF